The clone carrying this TCR beta chain was detected many times. The table came from immunoSEQ multiplex PCR; TCRdb's copy has only in-frame clones and leaves some out. The sample contains 220,000 or so clones, 85% to 90% of which appear only once. This record comes from a study of blood T cell repertoires in COVID-19. The wider study: Sample material is recorded as cDNA or gDNA derived from T cells, B-cell-depleted T cells, or PBMCs.

The TCR originated in a woman aged 18 to 35 in a cohort exposed to, infected with or recovered from COVID-19 (not recorded which). The sequenced material came from PBMCs or T cells enriched from blood (not recorded which).

The CDR3 coding sequence is TGTGCCAGCAGCTTAGGTGTCTCCTCCTACAATGAGCAGTTCTTC. The encoded protein is CASSLGVSSYNEQFF. The chain joins TRBV13 to TRBJ2-1; unclear D gene. Germline V gives CDR1 PRHDT, CDR2 FYEKMQ (reference sequence). Deletions cut 0 bases from V and 0 bases from J, with 6 bases between. The CDR3 totals 15 residues.